A selection of T cell receptor beta chains follows, all from one sample in a study of T cell responses to AZD1222 COVID-19 vaccine. Sequencing used immunoSEQ multiplex PCR; TCRdb keeps in-frame clones, though not all of them. The sample consists of some 140,000 clones, more than 90% of them appearing once. The starting material was peripheral blood, obtained on day 0 of AZD1222 vaccination. These receptors were obtained from an adult in good health. CDR3s include the opening cysteine and the closing phenylalanine or tryptophan. The order of the fields is J gene, CDR3 length, D gene, clone size, V gene, CDR3 DNA, CDR3 protein. A D gene is named only where the DNA matches it firmly. Not every row has a clone size; where given, it reads once, few, many or a size class.

J gene: TRBJ2-2; CDR3 length: 16; D gene: NA; clone size: NA; V gene: TRBV9; CDR3 DNA: TGTGCCAGCAGCCCCGGGGGGACAGCGAACACCGGGGAGCTGTTTTTT; CDR3 protein: CASSPGGTANTGELFF
J gene: TRBJ2-3; CDR3 length: 12; D gene: NA; clone size: NA; V gene: TRBV9; CDR3 DNA: TGTGCCAGCAGCGTAGGGGGAGATACGCAGTATTTT; CDR3 protein: CASSVGGDTQYF
J gene: TRBJ1-2; CDR3 length: 9; D gene: NA; clone size: NA; V gene: TRBV7-9; CDR3 DNA: TGTGCCAGCCTCCCCGGCTACACCTTC; CDR3 protein: CASLPGYTF
J gene: TRBJ1-2; CDR3 length: 16; D gene: NA; clone size: few; V gene: TRBV29-1; CDR3 DNA: TGCAGCGTTGAAGGAGGGGGGTCCACCCGTAACTATGGCTACACCTTC; CDR3 protein: CSVEGGGSTRNYGYTF
J gene: TRBJ2-1; CDR3 length: 14; D gene: NA; clone size: NA; V gene: TRBV10-3; CDR3 DNA: TGTGCCATCAAGGGCCTTAGCTCCTACAATGAGCAGTTCTTC; CDR3 protein: CAIKGLSSYNEQFF
J gene: TRBJ2-1; CDR3 length: 14; D gene: NA; clone size: once; V gene: TRBV13; CDR3 DNA: TGTGCCAGCAGCCGACCAGCCTACTACAATGAGCAGTTCTTC; CDR3 protein: CASSRPAYYNEQFF
J gene: TRBJ2-2; CDR3 length: 14; D gene: NA; clone size: NA; V gene: TRBV4-3; CDR3 DNA: TGCGCCAGCAGCCAAGACAGGGGTACCGGGGAGCTGTTTTTT; CDR3 protein: CASSQDRGTGELFF
J gene: TRBJ1-1; CDR3 length: 14; D gene: TRBD1; clone size: NA; V gene: TRBV11-3; CDR3 DNA: TGTGCCAGCAGCTCGGGACAGGAGAACACTGAAGCTTTCTTT; CDR3 protein: CASSSGQENTEAFF
J gene: TRBJ2-1; CDR3 length: 17; D gene: NA; clone size: NA; V gene: TRBV27; CDR3 DNA: TGTGCCAGCAGATCATTAACCCTTGATTATTCAAACAATGAGCAGTTCTTC; CDR3 protein: CASRSLTLDYSNNEQFF
J gene: TRBJ2-2; CDR3 length: 14; D gene: NA; clone size: NA; V gene: TRBV7-2; CDR3 DNA: TGTGCCAGCAGCTTAGGGGAGGTCACCGGGGAGCTGTTTTTT; CDR3 protein: CASSLGEVTGELFF
J gene: TRBJ1-2; CDR3 length: 16; D gene: NA; clone size: NA; V gene: TRBV19; CDR3 DNA: TGTGCCGCCCGCCCAGACAGGCCTAATGGGAACTATGGCTACACCTTC; CDR3 protein: CAARPDRPNGNYGYTF
J gene: TRBJ2-4; CDR3 length: 15; D gene: TRBD1; clone size: NA; V gene: TRBV6-5; CDR3 DNA: TGTGCCAGCAGCCGACTAGGACAGGGGGACGAGGGTCAGTACTTC; CDR3 protein: CASSRLGQGDEGQYF
J gene: TRBJ2-4; CDR3 length: 17; D gene: NA; clone size: NA; V gene: TRBV28; CDR3 DNA: TGTGCCAGCAGTTTATACGACGGACAGATAGCCAAAAACATTCAGTACTTC; CDR3 protein: CASSLYDGQIAKNIQYF
J gene: TRBJ2-3; CDR3 length: 17; D gene: NA; clone size: NA; V gene: TRBV4-1; CDR3 DNA: TGCGCCAGCAGCCAAGATCGTCGAAGGCAAGCATTAGGTACGCAGTATTTT; CDR3 protein: CASSQDRRRQALGTQYF
J gene: TRBJ2-1; CDR3 length: 15; D gene: TRBD2; clone size: NA; V gene: TRBV5-1; CDR3 DNA: TGCGCCAGCAGCTTAGGACTAGCGGAGAAGAATGAGCAGTTCTTC; CDR3 protein: CASSLGLAEKNEQFF
J gene: TRBJ1-5; CDR3 length: 14; D gene: NA; clone size: many; V gene: TRBV7-3; CDR3 DNA: TGTGCCAGCAGCTCTGGACACCCCAATCAGCCCCAGCATTTT; CDR3 protein: CASSSGHPNQPQHF
J gene: TRBJ1-4; CDR3 length: 14; D gene: NA; clone size: NA; V gene: TRBV5-1; CDR3 DNA: TGCGCCAGCAGCTTGGAAGCGGGTAATGAAAAACTGTTTTTT; CDR3 protein: CASSLEAGNEKLFF
J gene: TRBJ1-2; CDR3 length: 13; D gene: NA; clone size: NA; V gene: TRBV30; CDR3 DNA: TGTGCCTGGAAGGGGGGCGCATTCTATGGCTACACCTTC; CDR3 protein: CAWKGGAFYGYTF
J gene: TRBJ2-1; CDR3 length: 16; D gene: TRBD2; clone size: NA; V gene: TRBV7-2; CDR3 DNA: TGTGCCAGCAGCTCGGCTCTAGCGGGGGGCTACAATGAGCAGTTCTTC; CDR3 protein: CASSSALAGGYNEQFF
J gene: TRBJ2-7; CDR3 length: 13; D gene: NA; clone size: NA; V gene: TRBV28; CDR3 DNA: TGTGCCAGCAGGGCGGGACCCACCTACGAGCAGTACTTC; CDR3 protein: CASRAGPTYEQYF
J gene: TRBJ2-1; CDR3 length: 15; D gene: NA; clone size: NA; V gene: TRBV5-6; CDR3 DNA: TGTGCCAGCAGCTTGGATTACCCTAGAAAAATGAAGCAGTTCTTC; CDR3 protein: CASSLDYPRKMKQFF
J gene: TRBJ2-1; CDR3 length: 14; D gene: TRBD2; clone size: NA; V gene: TRBV6-5; CDR3 DNA: TGTGCCAGCAGTCCCGGGACTAGCGGGGGGAGGGAGTTCTTC; CDR3 protein: CASSPGTSGGREFF
J gene: TRBJ2-7; CDR3 length: 15; D gene: TRBD2; clone size: NA; V gene: TRBV9; CDR3 DNA: TGTGCCAGCAGCCCCCGGACTAGCGGGACCTACGAGCAGTACTTC; CDR3 protein: CASSPRTSGTYEQYF
J gene: TRBJ2-4; CDR3 length: 16; D gene: TRBD1; clone size: NA; V gene: TRBV28; CDR3 DNA: TGTGCCAGCACCCCACGGGACAGGGCTTTTGGCAGCATTCAGTACTTC; CDR3 protein: CASTPRDRAFGSIQYF
J gene: TRBJ1-2; CDR3 length: 13; D gene: TRBD1; clone size: NA; V gene: TRBV2; CDR3 DNA: TGTGCCAGCAGGATAGACAGGGCAGATGGCTACACCTTC; CDR3 protein: CASRIDRADGYTF
J gene: TRBJ2-5; CDR3 length: 15; D gene: TRBD2; clone size: NA; V gene: TRBV5-4; CDR3 DNA: TGTGCCAGCAGTCTCTCGGCTAGCGGACAAGAGACCCAGTACTTC; CDR3 protein: CASSLSASGQETQYF
J gene: TRBJ2-1; CDR3 length: 17; D gene: TRBD2; clone size: once; V gene: TRBV9; CDR3 DNA: TGTGCCAGCAGCACGCCGGGAGCGGGAGGGAAAATCAATGAGCAGTTCTTC; CDR3 protein: CASSTPGAGGKINEQFF
J gene: TRBJ1-6; CDR3 length: 13; D gene: NA; clone size: NA; V gene: TRBV28; CDR3 DNA: TGTGCCAGCAGACAGGGTAATAATTCACCCCTCCACTTT; CDR3 protein: CASRQGNNSPLHF
J gene: TRBJ2-7; CDR3 length: 13; D gene: NA; clone size: NA; V gene: TRBV28; CDR3 DNA: TGTGCCAGCAGTTCCCCCCCTGAGGGCGAGCAGTACTTC; CDR3 protein: CASSSPPEGEQYF
J gene: TRBJ1-2; CDR3 length: 16; D gene: NA; clone size: NA; V gene: TRBV5-8; CDR3 DNA: TGTGCCAGCAGCTTGGGCAGTGATAATCCCTTCTATGGCTACACCTTC; CDR3 protein: CASSLGSDNPFYGYTF
J gene: TRBJ2-7; CDR3 length: 11; D gene: NA; clone size: NA; V gene: TRBV28; CDR3 DNA: TGTGCCAGCAGAGTTGATTACGAGCAGTACTTC; CDR3 protein: CASRVDYEQYF
J gene: TRBJ2-1; CDR3 length: 13; D gene: NA; clone size: NA; V gene: TRBV14; CDR3 DNA: TGTGCCAGCAGAAGCCCCGAGGGAATTGAGCAGTTCTTC; CDR3 protein: CASRSPEGIEQFF
J gene: TRBJ2-3; CDR3 length: 15; D gene: NA; clone size: NA; V gene: TRBV25-1; CDR3 DNA: TGTGCCAGCAGGGGGACTCAGGCTAGCACAGATACGCAGTATTTT; CDR3 protein: CASRGTQASTDTQYF
J gene: TRBJ1-2; CDR3 length: 14; D gene: NA; clone size: NA; V gene: TRBV10-3; CDR3 DNA: TGTGCCATCAAACGGATGGGGGGGGACTATGGCTACACCTTC; CDR3 protein: CAIKRMGGDYGYTF
J gene: TRBJ2-1; CDR3 length: 11; D gene: NA; clone size: once; V gene: TRBV24-1; CDR3 DNA: TGTGCCACCAGTGATCCGGTTGAGCAGTTCTTC; CDR3 protein: CATSDPVEQFF
J gene: TRBJ1-2; CDR3 length: 14; D gene: TRBD1; clone size: NA; V gene: TRBV18; CDR3 DNA: TGTGCCAGCTCACCAACGACAGGGGGGAATGGCTACACCTTC; CDR3 protein: CASSPTTGGNGYTF